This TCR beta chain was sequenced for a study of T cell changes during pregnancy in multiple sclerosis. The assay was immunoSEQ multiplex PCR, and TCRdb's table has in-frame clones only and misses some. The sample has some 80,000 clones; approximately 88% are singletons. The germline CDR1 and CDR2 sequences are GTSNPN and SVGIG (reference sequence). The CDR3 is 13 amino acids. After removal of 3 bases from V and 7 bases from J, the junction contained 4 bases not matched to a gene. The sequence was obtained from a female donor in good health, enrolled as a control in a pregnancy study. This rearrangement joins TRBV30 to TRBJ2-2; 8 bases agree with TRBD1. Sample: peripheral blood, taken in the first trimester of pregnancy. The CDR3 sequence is CAWRDRVVGELFF. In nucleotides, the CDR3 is TGTGCCTGGAGGGACAGGGTTGTCGGGGAGCTGTTTTTT.